This TCR beta chain was obtained from a study of early T cells in non-severe SARS-CoV-2 infection. This clonotype was observed many times. Its antigen is unknown. Germline CDR1 LGHDT, CDR2 YNNKEL (reference sequence). Trimming cost V 4 bases and J 1 base, with 7 bases left between them. This CDR3 spans 13 amino acids. Study-wide points: VDJdb-based annotation leaned toward anti-spike CD8 responses and missed private and CD4 specificities.

Individual cDNA molecules carried attached unique molecular identifiers. TCRdb independently ran MiXCR on the 5' RACE reads; one entry per CDR3 protein. The table includes over 50,000 distinct CDR3 sequences, 8% to 10% detected once. The sequence derives from an adult who was a healthcare worker with PCR-confirmed SARS-CoV-2 infection or an uninfected control (not recorded which). The chain couples TRBV3-1 to TRBJ1-2; tentatively, D is TRBD1 (5 bases). Input material: whole blood. CDR3 protein: CASSRDGNYGYTF. CDR3 bases: TGTGCCAGCAGCCGGGACGGTAACTATGGCTACACCTTC. Supplemented by reference TRBV3-1 and TRBJ1-2, the full variable domain reads DTAVSQTPKYLVTQMGNDKSIKCEQNLGHDTMYWYKQDSKKFLKIMFSYNNKELIINETVPNRFSPKSPDKAHLNLHINSLELGDSAVYFCASSRDGNYGYTFGSGTRLTVV.